This T cell receptor beta chain is drawn from a study of vaccination and CD4 T cells after COVID-19. Whole-study context: Post-vaccination specimens were collected at a median of about 66 days following dose two (range 14 to 241). Control cultures, each given a CEFX pool, an HIV-1 Nef pool, or no peptide, were included.

The Oncomine TCR Beta short-read assay was what sequenced the DNA obtained from cultured CD4+ T cells. In TCRdb, the PCR reads were re-called with MiXCR into one record per CDR3 protein. The sample has fewer than 30,000 distinct CDR3 sequences, around two fifths seen once. With regard to this clonotype: The antigen remains unidentified.

Time point reported: late sampling 161 to 241 days after vaccination in three convalescent patients. Treatment specified: roughly nine-day PBMC culture with coronavirus spike peptide pools or control peptides (ViraFEST assay). CDR1 is MNHEY and CDR2 is SMNVEV in the germline V gene (reference sequence). The CDR3 has 14 amino acids. Trimming pared 6 bases from V and 4 bases from J, leaving 15 bases between. The chain links TRBV27 to TRBJ1-1; D is undetermined. The source was CD4+ T cells from blood, cultured in vitro, collected about 7 months after SARS-CoV-2 vaccination. The sequence was collected from a human donor who had recovered from COVID-19. CDR3 sequence (DNA): TGTGCCAGCAGAGGCGCCCCTAAGGGCACTGAAGCTTTCTTT. Translating gives CASRGAPKGTEAFF.